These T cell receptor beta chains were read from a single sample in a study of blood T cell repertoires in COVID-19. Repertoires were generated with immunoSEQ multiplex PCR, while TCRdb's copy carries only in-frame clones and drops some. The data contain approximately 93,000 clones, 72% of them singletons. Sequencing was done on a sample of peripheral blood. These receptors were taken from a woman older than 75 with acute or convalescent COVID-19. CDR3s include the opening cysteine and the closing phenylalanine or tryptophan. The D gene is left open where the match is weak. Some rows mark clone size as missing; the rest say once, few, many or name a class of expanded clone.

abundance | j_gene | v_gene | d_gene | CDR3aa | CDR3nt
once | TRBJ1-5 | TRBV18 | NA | CASSTKETGYQPQHF | TGTGCCAGCTCAACAAAAGAAACAGGGTATCAGCCCCAGCATTTT
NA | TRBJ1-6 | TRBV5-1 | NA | CASSSGGGAGNSPLHF | TGCGCCAGCAGCTCTGGCGGGGGCGCGGGGAATTCACCCCTCCACTTT
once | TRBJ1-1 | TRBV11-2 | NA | CASSLAGGNTEAFF | TGTGCCAGCAGCTTAGCGGGGGGAAACACTGAAGCTTTCTTT
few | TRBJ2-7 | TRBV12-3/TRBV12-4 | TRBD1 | CASRGQGLYEQYF | TGTGCCAGCAGGGGACAGGGTCTCTACGAGCAGTACTTC
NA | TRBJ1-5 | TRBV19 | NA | CASSNYRDQPQHF | TGTGCCAGTAGTAACTACAGGGATCAGCCCCAGCATTTT
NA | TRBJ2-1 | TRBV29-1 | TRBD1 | CSVEVLWDRGVVEQFF | TGCAGCGTTGAAGTTCTTTGGGACAGGGGGGTGGTTGAGCAGTTCTTC
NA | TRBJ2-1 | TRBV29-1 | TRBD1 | CSVRTGGKSYNEQFF | TGCAGCGTTCGAACAGGGGGCAAGTCCTACAATGAGCAGTTCTTC
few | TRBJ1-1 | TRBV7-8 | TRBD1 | CASSLGNTGANTEAFF | TGTGCCAGCAGTTTAGGAAACACAGGGGCGAACACTGAAGCTTTCTTT
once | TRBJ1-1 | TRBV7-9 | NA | CASSPLVGGVSEAFF | TGTGCCAGCAGCCCTTTGGTTGGGGGCGTTTCTGAAGCTTTCTTT
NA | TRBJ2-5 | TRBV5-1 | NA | CASSIGTMGETQYF | TGCGCCAGCAGCATTGGGACAATGGGAGAGACCCAGTACTTC
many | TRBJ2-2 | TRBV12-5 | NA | CASGRDTGELFF | TGTGCTAGTGGCCGGGACACCGGGGAGCTGTTTTTT
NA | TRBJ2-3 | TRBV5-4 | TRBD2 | CASSLRLAGASTDTQYF | TGTGCCAGCAGCTTGAGGCTAGCGGGGGCTAGCACAGATACGCAGTATTTT
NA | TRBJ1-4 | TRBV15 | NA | CATSGPGEKLFF | TGTGCCACCAGCGGACCGGGGGAAAAACTGTTTTTT
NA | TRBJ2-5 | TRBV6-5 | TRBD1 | CASRQDRAWETQYF | TGTGCCAGCAGACAAGACAGGGCCTGGGAGACCCAGTACTTC
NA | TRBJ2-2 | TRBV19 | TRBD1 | CASSSGTANTGELFF | TGTGCCAGTAGCTCCGGGACAGCGAACACCGGGGAGCTGTTTTTT
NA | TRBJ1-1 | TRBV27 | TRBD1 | CASSSADRITEAFF | TGTGCCAGCAGTTCCGCGGACAGGATAACTGAAGCTTTCTTT
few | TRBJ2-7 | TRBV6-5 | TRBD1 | CASSIMTGSPYEQYF | TGTGCCAGCAGTATAATGACAGGGTCCCCTTACGAGCAGTACTTC
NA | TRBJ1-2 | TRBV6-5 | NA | CASSPSRKYGYTF | TGTGCCAGCAGTCCGTCCAGGAAATATGGCTACACCTTC
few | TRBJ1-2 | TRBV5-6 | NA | CASSLDTRFNYGYTF | TGTGCCAGCAGCTTGGACACTAGATTTAACTATGGCTACACCTTC
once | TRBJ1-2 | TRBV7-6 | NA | CASSPVAGGAGGYTF | TGTGCCAGCAGCCCAGTCGCGGGGGGCGCAGGGGGCTACACCTTC
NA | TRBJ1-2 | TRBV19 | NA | CASSIGPRYGYTF | TGTGCCAGTAGTATAGGTCCCAGGTATGGCTACACCTTC
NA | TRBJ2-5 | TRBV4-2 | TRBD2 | CASSEGTSRETQYF | TGTGCCAGCAGCGAAGGGACTAGTAGAGAGACCCAGTACTTC
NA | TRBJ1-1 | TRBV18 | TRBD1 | CASSPTLGTGGRYTEAFF | TGTGCCAGCTCACCAACTCTCGGGACAGGGGGCAGGTATACTGAAGCTTTCTTT
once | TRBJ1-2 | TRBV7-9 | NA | CASSLGRGGYGYTF | TGTGCCAGCAGCTTAGGCCGAGGCGGCTATGGCTACACCTTC
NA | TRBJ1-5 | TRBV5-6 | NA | CASSLGRGGISQHF | TGTGCCAGCAGCTTGGGTCGGGGGGGGATCTCCCAGCATTTT
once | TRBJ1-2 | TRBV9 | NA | CASTLGIGVGGYTF | TGTGCCAGCACCCTCGGTATAGGGGTCGGGGGCTACACCTTC
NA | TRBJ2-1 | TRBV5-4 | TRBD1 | CASSSGGPSSYNEQFF | TGTGCCAGCAGCTCAGGGGGCCCGAGCTCCTACAATGAGCAGTTCTTC
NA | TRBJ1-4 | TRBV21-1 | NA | CASSPRGSGERTNEKLFF | TGTGCCAGCAGCCCAAGGGGGTCAGGGGAGAGGACTAATGAAAAACTGTTTTTT
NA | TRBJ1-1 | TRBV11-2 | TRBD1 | CASSLSGTGVSEAFF | TGTGCCAGCAGCTTGTCCGGGACAGGGGTTAGTGAAGCTTTCTTT
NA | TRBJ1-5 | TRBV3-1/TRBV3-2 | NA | CASSPSPGQPQHF | TGTGCCAGCAGCCCTAGTCCCGGTCAGCCCCAGCATTTT
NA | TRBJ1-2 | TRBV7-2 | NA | CASSLVIGYGYTF | TGTGCCAGCAGCTTAGTCATCGGGTATGGCTACACCTTC
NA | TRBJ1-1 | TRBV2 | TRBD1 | CASSNRGRTEAFF | TGTGCCAGCAGTAACAGGGGGAGGACTGAAGCTTTCTTT
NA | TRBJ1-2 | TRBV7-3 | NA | CASSFSGDYGYTF | TGTGCCAGCAGCTTTTCAGGGGACTATGGCTACACCTTC
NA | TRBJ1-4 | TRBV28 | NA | CASSYPGSNEKLFF | TGTGCCAGCAGTTACCCCGGGTCGAATGAAAAACTGTTTTTT
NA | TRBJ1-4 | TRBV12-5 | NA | CASGLDRAEKLFF | TGTGCTAGTGGTTTGGACAGGGCCGAAAAACTGTTTTTT
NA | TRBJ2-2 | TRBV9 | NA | CASSLMANTGELFF | TGTGCCAGCAGCCTAATGGCGAACACCGGGGAGCTGTTTTTT
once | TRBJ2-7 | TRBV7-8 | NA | CASSVSQGTYEQYF | TGTGCCAGCAGCGTCTCCCAGGGGACCTACGAGCAGTACTTC
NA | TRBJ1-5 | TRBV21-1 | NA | CASSNSDQPQHF | TGTGCCAGCAGCAACTCGGATCAGCCCCAGCATTTT
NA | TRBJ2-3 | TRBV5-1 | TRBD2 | CASSLTLAGAPDTQYF | TGCGCCAGCAGCTTGACCCTAGCGGGGGCCCCAGATACGCAGTATTTT
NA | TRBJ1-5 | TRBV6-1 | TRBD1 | CASSEVMGQGARQPQHF | TGTGCCAGCAGTGAAGTCATGGGACAGGGGGCTCGGCAGCCCCAGCATTTT
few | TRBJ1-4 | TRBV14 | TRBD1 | CASSPDNRGNEKLFF | TGTGCCAGCAGCCCGGATAACAGGGGAAATGAAAAACTGTTTTTT
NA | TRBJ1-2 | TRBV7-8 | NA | CASSLDRAGLKGLSTF | TGTGCCAGCAGCTTAGATCGGGCAGGGTTGAAGGGACTAAGCACCTTC
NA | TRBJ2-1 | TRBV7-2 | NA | CASSPEKRRSSYNEQFF | TGTGCCAGCAGCCCAGAGAAGCGGAGGAGCTCCTACAATGAGCAGTTCTTC
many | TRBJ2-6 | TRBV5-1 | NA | CASSLGEYSGANVLTF | TGCGCCAGCAGCTTGGGAGAGTACTCTGGGGCCAACGTCCTGACTTTC
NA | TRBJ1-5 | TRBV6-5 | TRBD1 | CASSPQGAGNQPQHF | TGTGCCAGCAGTCCTCAGGGGGCCGGCAATCAGCCCCAGCATTTT
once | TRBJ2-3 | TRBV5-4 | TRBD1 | CASSLNRGPPDTQYF | TGTGCCAGCAGCCTGAACAGGGGTCCCCCAGATACGCAGTATTTT
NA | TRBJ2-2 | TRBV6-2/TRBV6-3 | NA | CASSYLYRNTGELFF | TGTGCCAGCAGTTACCTATACAGGAACACCGGGGAGCTGTTTTTT
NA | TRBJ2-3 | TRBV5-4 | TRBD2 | CASSLGTSGGVTQYF | TGTGCCAGCAGCTTGGGGACTAGCGGGGGGGTCACGCAGTATTTT
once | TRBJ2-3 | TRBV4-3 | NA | CASSQVLGATDTQYF | TGCGCCAGCAGCCAAGTTCTTGGGGCCACAGATACGCAGTATTTT
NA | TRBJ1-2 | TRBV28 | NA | CASSFWQGRALGYGYTF | TGTGCCAGCAGTTTCTGGCAGGGGCGAGCCCTTGGCTATGGCTACACCTTC
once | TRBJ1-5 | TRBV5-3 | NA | CARSSGEKQPQHF | TGTGCCAGAAGCTCAGGGGAAAAGCAGCCCCAGCATTTT
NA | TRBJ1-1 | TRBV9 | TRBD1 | CASSAGQDLNTEAFF | TGTGCCAGCAGCGCAGGACAGGACCTGAACACTGAAGCTTTCTTT
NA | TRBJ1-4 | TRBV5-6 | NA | CASSLGQGNEKLFF | TGTGCCAGCAGCTTGGGTCAGGGTAATGAAAAACTGTTTTTT
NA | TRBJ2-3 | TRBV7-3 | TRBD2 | CASSKGLAYTDTQYF | TGTGCCAGCAGCAAAGGACTAGCCTACACAGATACGCAGTATTTT
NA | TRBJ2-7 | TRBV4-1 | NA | CASSQDPEKGVYF | TGCGCCAGCAGCCAAGACCCCGAGAAGGGGGTGTACTTC
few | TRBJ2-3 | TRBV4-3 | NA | CASSQGWPPNTQYF | TGCGCCAGCAGCCAAGGTTGGCCCCCCAATACGCAGTATTTT
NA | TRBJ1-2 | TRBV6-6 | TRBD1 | CASRDRVRGYTF | TGTGCCAGCAGAGACAGGGTTCGCGGCTACACCTTC
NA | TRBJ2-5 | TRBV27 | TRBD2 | CASSRERGETQYF | TGTGCCAGCAGTCGCGAGCGGGGGGAGACCCAGTACTTC
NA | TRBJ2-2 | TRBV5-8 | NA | CASSLRVTGELFF | TGTGCCAGCAGCTTGCGGGTAACCGGGGAGCTGTTTTTT
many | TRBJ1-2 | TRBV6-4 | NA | CASSEYGHDSSLNYGYTF | TGTGCCAGCAGTGAATACGGACATGACTCGTCCCTGAACTATGGCTACACCTTC